This record concerns one TCR beta chain sequence. Its matching antigen is unknown. The source of the sample is a study of cytomegalovirus exposure and HLA in healthy donors. PCR primers comprised 60 Vbeta and 13 Jbeta primers. Authors' processing steps: Unique TCR beta chains totaled about 78 million in a later count, with about 11 million of them shared. The assay was immunoSEQ multiplex PCR, and TCRdb's table has in-frame clones only and misses some. V and J calls plus clone size are reproduced from that table; the DNA served to infer D and trimming. The data hold 300,000 or so clones, with approximately 84% observed a single time. Per germline, CDR1 LGHNA and CDR2 YNFKEQ. The germline V and J ends were trimmed by 4 bases and 2 bases, with 14 bases remaining between them. The CDR3 runs 15 residues. Study conclusions and caveats: Several top significant clusters appeared, in a later analysis, to be linked to common viral pathogens. CMV serostatus was the sole immune exposure information available.

This TCR came from a woman in her thirties or forties in good health and CMV-seropositive. The sequencing input was PBMCs. The chain is built from TRBV4-2 and TRBJ1-2; no reliable D call. CDR3 region: CASSRLGGQNYGYTF. The CDR3, as DNA: TGTGCCAGCAGCCGACTCGGCGGGCAGAACTATGGCTACACCTTC.